Below are 23 T cell receptor beta chains sequenced from a single sample in a study of low-dose radiotherapy and immunotherapy resistance in tumors. First-strand cDNA relied on TRAV- and TRBV-specific primers spanning alpha and beta chains. A roughly 19-cycle PCR with a constant-region primer and V-primer adapter amplified TCRs. TCRdb itself ran the reads through MiXCR, one entry per CDR3 protein. The top ten hold roughly an eighth of the sample, which has about 20,000 distinct CDR3 sequences, approximately 74% seen once. The receptors here all came from a human donor with advanced metastatic prostate, ovarian, gallbladder or colorectal cancer (not recorded which). This table probably holds off-target reads from a library built for another chain.

V and J are TRBV28 and TRBJ1-5; unclear D gene. The CDR3 loop spans 15 amino acids. Trimming stripped 2 bases from V and 4 bases from J, with 12 bases between. Per the germline V gene, CDR1 is MDHEN and CDR2 is SYDVKM. Written as DNA, the CDR3 is TGTGCCAGCAGTTTAGATGGCAAGAATAATCAGCCCCAGCATTTT. Amino acid sequence: CASSLDGKNNQPQHF. Together with reference TRBV28 and TRBJ1-5, the CDR3 gives the full variable domain: DVKVTQSSRYLVKRTGEKVFLECVQDMDHENMFWYRQDPGLGLRLIYFSYDVKMKEKGDIPEGYSVSREKKERFSLILESASTNQTSMYLCASSLDGKNNQPQHFGDGTRLSIL.

This clonotype appeared a few times. V is TRBV28 and J is TRBJ1-2, with D possibly matching TRBD1 (6 bases). Germline V lookup: CDR1 MDHEN, CDR2 SYDVKM. V was cut by 6 bases and J by 6 bases, with 11 bases left in between. CDR3 size: 12 residues. The CDR3 protein is CASRGGGDGYTF. The CDR3 DNA follows: TGTGCCAGCAGAGGGGGTGGGGATGGCTACACCTTC.

In its sample, this clonotype was seen once. The rearrangement links TRBV12-3 or TRBV12-4 to TRBJ2-5; D gene uncertain. The CDR3 consists of 11 residues. V gave up 2 bases and J gave up 4 bases, with 2 bases separating them. The DNA for the CDR3 is TGTGCCAGCAGTTTAAGAGAGACCCAGTACTTC. This encodes CASSLRETQYF.

The CDR3 DNA is TGTGCCAGCAGTTTCCTCCCCAGGGGGAATTCACCCCTCCACTTT. This gives the protein CASSFLPRGNSPLHF. The chain couples TRBV12-3 or TRBV12-4 to TRBJ1-6, with 7 bases fitting TRBD1. J was trimmed by 7 bases and V by 3 bases; bases with no gene match: 6. The CDR3 contains 15 residues.

This clonotype was seen only a few times. J is TRBJ2-1 and V is TRBV5-1; TRBD1 aligns across 7 bases. CDR1 and CDR2 from the germline V gene are SGHRS and YFSETQ. CDR3 length equals 14 residues. After removal of 4 bases from V and 7 bases from J, the junction contained 8 bases not matched to a gene. The CDR3 nucleotides are TGCGCCAGCAGCCCTGACAGGGCCTTGAATGAGCAGTTCTTC. It encodes CASSPDRALNEQFF.

The chain links TRBV24-1 to TRBJ2-2, with TRBD1 matching over 8 bases. With V trimmed by 4 bases and J by 6 bases, 6 bases remained unmatched. Per the germline V gene, CDR1 is KGHDR and CDR2 is SFDVKD. The CDR3 sequence is 15 residues long. The CDR3 loop is CATSERQGIPGELFF. The CDR3 DNA is TGTGCCACCAGTGAGCGACAGGGGATTCCCGGGGAGCTGTTTTTT.

This clonotype occurred a few times. The V and J genes are TRBV10-3 and TRBJ2-5; maybe TRBD2 (5 bases). From germline, CDR1 is ENHRY and CDR2 SYGVKD. The length of the CDR3 is 13 residues. The germline V and J ends were trimmed by 6 bases and 2 bases, with 10 bases remaining between them. CDR3 sequence: CAIRGDSQETQYF. The CDR3 DNA reads as TGTGCCATCAGGGGAGATTCTCAAGAGACCCAGTACTTC.

This chain connects TRBV4-1 to TRBJ1-2, with a possible D match to TRBD1 (5 bases). Germline CDR1 and CDR2: MGHRA and YSYEKL. The CDR3 covers 16 residues. Trimming took 2 bases from V and 6 from J, leaving 19 bases between them. Written as DNA, the CDR3 is TGCGCCAGCAGCCAACCTGACCCGGGACCTGGCCATGGCTACACCTTC. It codes for CASSQPDPGPGHGYTF.

This clonotype was seen only a few times. The rearrangement links TRBV19 to TRBJ1-5, with TRBD1 matching 8 bases. With 4 bases clipped from V and 2 bases from J, the junction kept 7 bases outside the gene matches. There are 16 residues in the CDR3. Germline V gene sequence: CDR1 LNHDA, CDR2 SQIVND (reference sequence). In nucleotides, the CDR3 is TGTGCCAGTAGTACCCCGACAGGGGTTGGCAATCAGCCCCAGCATTTT. Its translation is CASSTPTGVGNQPQHF.

CDR3 in DNA: TGTGCCAGCAGCTTAGGAGGGCTGATGGGCGGGAAAGTCTATGGCTACACCTTC. It encodes CASSLGGLMGGKVYGYTF. The chain uses TRBV7-2 and TRBJ1-2; no definite D call. The germline V gene encodes CDR1 SGHTA and CDR2 FQGNSA. This CDR3 is 18 amino acids long. V dropped 1 base and J dropped 4 bases, with 22 bases sitting between them.

Only a few counts were recorded for this clonotype. Sequence at one end of the junction differs from germline and may be a read error. The V gene is TRBV4-1, the J gene TRBJ2-2, with 7 bases that match TRBD2. This CDR3 spans 18 amino acids. Germline CDR1 MGHRA, CDR2 YSYEKL. CDR3 nucleotide sequence: TGTGCCAGCAGCTTCGACGGGAGCGGGAAAACGAACACCGGGGAGCTGTTTTTT. This translates into CASSFDGSGKTNTGELFF.

The genes are TRBV12-3 or TRBV12-4 and TRBJ2-5; 7 bases are shared with TRBD2. With V trimmed by 2 bases and J by 4 bases, 1 base remained unmatched. This CDR3 spans 13 amino acids. The CDR3, as DNA: TGTGCCAGCAGTTTAAGCGGGATAGAGACCCAGTACTTC. Amino acid sequence: CASSLSGIETQYF.

This chain links TRBV4-3 with TRBJ2-7; TRBD1 matches 11 bases. The CDR3 contains 15 residues. Trimming cost V 2 bases and J 6 bases; bases outside gene matches: 6. Looked up from germline, CDR1 is LGHNA and CDR2 is YSLEER. The CDR3 nucleotides read TGCGCCAGCAGCCAACCTGGACAGGGGGCGGGCGAGCAGTACTTC. Its translation is CASSQPGQGAGEQYF.

The chain joins TRBV5-6 to TRBJ1-2; weak D call: TRBD1 (6 bases). V was cut by 0 bases and J by 8 bases, with 11 bases left in between. This CDR3 has 13 residues. CDR1 and CDR2 from the germline V gene are SGHDT and YYEEEE. This CDR3 is CASSLGRGWGYTF. The CDR3, as DNA: TGTGCCAGCAGCTTGGGCAGGGGATGGGGCTACACCTTC.

This rearrangement joins TRBV6-1 to TRBJ1-2; the D is unclear. The CDR3 sequence is 15 residues long. Germline CDR1 is MNHNS and CDR2 is SASEGT. Trimming cost V 4 bases and J 6 bases, with 18 bases left between them. CDR3 in DNA: TGTGCCAGCAGTGCCGACACTCAGGTTCTGGATGGCTACACCTTC. Its translation is CASSADTQVLDGYTF.

V gene TRBV9 combines with J gene TRBJ1-5, with no clear D. The CDR3 loop spans 13 amino acids. Germline-derived CDR1 and CDR2 are SGDLS and YYNGEE. V lost 0 bases, J lost 4 bases, and 5 bases lay in between. The CDR3 sequence is CASSVGINQPQHF. The CDR3 DNA follows: TGTGCCAGCAGCGTAGGCATTAATCAGCCCCAGCATTTT. Supplemented by reference TRBV9 and TRBJ1-5, the full variable domain reads DSGVTQTPKHLITATGQRVTLRCSPRSGDLSVYWYQQSLDQGLQFLIQYYNGEERAKGNILERFSAQQFPDLHSELNLSSLELGDSALYFCASSVGINQPQHFGDGTRLSIL.

The rearrangement links TRBV5-1 to TRBJ1-4, with D possibly matching TRBD1 (6 bases). The CDR3 sequence is 16 residues long. Germline V gene lookup returns CDR1 SGHRS and CDR2 YFSETQ. Trimming cost V 4 bases and J 0 bases, with 13 bases left between them. CDR3 loop: CASSPGTMATNEKLFF. DNA for the CDR3: TGCGCCAGCAGCCCCGGGACAATGGCAACTAATGAAAAACTGTTTTTT.

The gene calls are TRBV6-2 or TRBV6-3 and TRBJ2-6; possible D gene TRBD1, 7 bases. CDR1 and CDR2 from the germline V gene are MNHEY and SVGEGT. The length of the CDR3 is 15 residues. V was shortened by 9 bases and J by 4 bases, with 16 bases between the two germline ends. DNA for the CDR3: TGTGCCAGAAGTGAGGAGGGGGCCGGGGCCAACGTCCTGACTTTC. It yields the protein CARSEEGAGANVLTF.

The CDR3 sequence: CASSYKGTYEQYF. The CDR3 DNA follows: TGTGCCAGCAGTTATAAGGGGACCTACGAGCAGTACTTC. The genes are TRBV6-2 or TRBV6-3 and TRBJ2-7; D perhaps matches TRBD1 (5 bases). The CDR3 loop spans 13 amino acids. V shed 3 bases and J shed 2 bases, with 8 bases lying between them. Germline CDR1 and CDR2: MNHEY and SVGEGT.

This clonotype was seen a few times. J is TRBJ2-1 and V is TRBV2; D is perhaps TRBD2 (6 bases). The CDR3 totals 13 residues. Germline CDR1 SNHLY, CDR2 FYNNEI. V was cut by 6 bases and J by 8 bases, with 14 bases left in between. CDR3 nucleotides: TGTGCCAGCAGCGACTGGGGGAGGTATGAGCAGTTCTTC. Translated: CASSDWGRYEQFF.

The J gene is TRBJ2-5, the V gene TRBV20-1; D is unresolved. Germline-derived CDR1 and CDR2 are DFQATT and SNEGSKA (reference sequence). V dropped 6 bases and J dropped 4 bases, with 18 bases sitting between them. This CDR3 comprises 14 residues. DNA for the CDR3: TGCAGTGCCCCGGGCCCCACTAAGGGAGAGACCCAGTACTTC. It encodes CSAPGPTKGETQYF.

CDR3 sequence reads: CASSADRVKPQHF. The CDR3 DNA sequence: TGTGCCAGTAGTGCTGACAGGGTCAAGCCCCAGCATTTT. The V and J genes are TRBV19 and TRBJ1-5, with 7 bases aligning to TRBD1. CDR1 is LNHDA and CDR2 is SQIVND in the germline V gene (reference sequence). V was pared by 5 bases and J by 8 bases, with 6 bases of the junction left unmatched. The CDR3 has 13 residues.

V usage is TRBV6-1 and J usage is TRBJ2-7; D unresolved. Per germline, CDR1 MNHNS and CDR2 SASEGT. V dropped 6 bases and J dropped 3 bases, with 6 bases sitting between them. The CDR3 loop spans 11 amino acids. As DNA, the CDR3 is TGTGCCAGCAGAGATCGCTACGAGCAGTACTTC. This codes for CASRDRYEQYF.